Presented here are 25 T cell receptor beta chains from one specimen sequenced in a study of follicular helper T cells after annual influenza vaccination. This table comes from immunoSEQ multiplex PCR, and its TCRdb copy is limited to in-frame clones, with some not included. The sample contains about 27,000 clones, approximately 78% of which appear only once. Time point here: 2014-2015 season, pre-vaccination. The source material was CXCR5+ CD38- circulating T follicular helper cells from blood, sampled on the day of influenza vaccination. Subset described: circulating Tfh, non-naive CD4+CXCR5+PD-1+ (ICOS+CD38+ or ICOS-CD38-). The receptors were gathered from an adult who received the influenza vaccine.

V gene TRBV11-2 combines with J gene TRBJ2-1; a weak D match, TRBD2 (5 bases). The CDR3 is 16 amino acids. From germline, CDR1 is SGHAT and CDR2 FQNNGV. Trimming pared 2 bases from V and 8 bases from J, leaving 19 bases between. Written as DNA, the CDR3 is TGTGCCAGCAGCTTAAGCCTAGCTCCCACCCGGGATGAGCAGTTCTTC. This translates into CASSLSLAPTRDEQFF.

In its sample, this clone was seen once. The genes are TRBV2 and TRBJ2-7; the match to TRBD2 covers 8 bases. Germline values: CDR1 SNHLY, CDR2 FYNNEI. This CDR3 has 14 residues. Trimming cost V 4 bases and J 2 bases; bases outside gene matches: 4. The CDR3 DNA reads as TGTGCCAGCAGTGCGGGAGGGGGGCCCTACGAGCAGTACTTC. As protein: CASSAGGGPYEQYF.

The chain combines TRBV6-1 with TRBJ1-4; maybe TRBD1 (5 bases). Trimming cost V 4 bases and J 4 bases, with 10 bases left between them. The CDR3 extends over 14 amino acids. In germline, CDR1 is MNHNS, CDR2 SASEGT. The CDR3 region has the DNA TGTGCCAGCAGTGGGACACACTATAATGAAAAACTGTTTTTT. As protein: CASSGTHYNEKLFF.

J is TRBJ1-2 and V is TRBV4-1; weak D call: TRBD1 (6 bases). From germline, CDR1 is MGHRA and CDR2 YSYEKL. There are 12 residues in the CDR3. V lost 4 bases to trimming and J lost 4 bases, with 7 bases between them. As DNA, the CDR3 is TGCGCCAGCAGCCCGGACAGCTATGGCTACACCTTC. Translation: CASSPDSYGYTF.

This rearrangement joins TRBV15 to TRBJ2-5; 11 bases line up with TRBD1. TRBJ2-7 explains the end of the DNA better; the J call may be wrong. CDR1 and CDR2 (germline): LNHNV, YYDKDF (reference sequence). CDR3 length: 14 residues. The CDR3 sequence: CATSSDRGPYEQYF. The DNA for the CDR3 is TGTGCCACCAGCTCGGACAGGGGGCCCTACGAGCAGTACTTC.

This clone has only a few counts. This chain links TRBV23-1 with TRBJ2-1; 7 nucleotides line up with TRBD1. TRBV23-1 is an ORF, with its function uncertain. This CDR3 comprises 16 residues. Losses at the gene ends were 3 bases for V and 9 bases for J; bases not matched to a gene: 14. The CDR3, as DNA: TGCGCCAGCAGTCACCCCATGTTAGAGGGGGCGGGTGAGCAGTTCTTC. Translation: CASSHPMLEGAGEQFF.

The chain couples TRBV20-1 to TRBJ2-5; D remains unclear. The end of the DNA is better explained by TRBJ2-7, so the J call may be wrong. Germline-derived CDR1 and CDR2 are DFQATT and SNEGSKA (reference sequence). The CDR3 has 11 amino acids. The CDR3: CSAPLNLEQYF. The CDR3, as DNA: TGCAGTGCCCCACTAAATCTCGAGCAGTACTTC.

This chain uses TRBV15 with TRBJ1-2, with 8 bases that match TRBD1. After removal of 4 bases from V and 2 bases from J, the junction contained 3 bases not matched to a gene. The CDR3 runs 14 residues. The germline CDR1 and CDR2 sequences are LNHNV and YYDKDF (reference sequence). CDR3 DNA: TGTGCCACCAGCACTGACAGGGGAAACTATGGCTACACCTTC. Translation: CATSTDRGNYGYTF.

This chain joins TRBV6-1 and TRBJ1-4; D ambiguous. V was pared by 2 bases and J by 5 bases, with 9 bases between. CDR1 MNHNS and CDR2 SASEGT come from the germline V gene. The length of the CDR3 is 14 residues. CDR3 DNA sequence: TGTGCCAGCAGTGAACCCAGAGGGAATGAAAAACTGTTTTTT. Translation gives CASSEPRGNEKLFF.

This chain joins TRBV2 and TRBJ2-3, with unresolved D. With 4 bases removed from V and 5 bases from J, the gap between germline ends came to 7 bases. Germline V gives CDR1 SNHLY, CDR2 FYNNEI. This CDR3 is 12 amino acids long. The DNA of the CDR3 is TGTGCCAGCAGTGGAGGTGTAGATACGCAGTATTTT. Protein: CASSGGVDTQYF. Filled out from reference TRBV2 and TRBJ2-3, the complete variable domain reads EPEVTQTPSHQVTQMGQEVILRCVPISNHLYFYWYRQILGQKVEFLVSFYNNEISEKSEIFDDQFSVERPDGSNFTLKIRSTKLEDSAMYFCASSGGVDTQYFGPGTRLTVL.

V usage is TRBV15 and J usage is TRBJ2-1; TRBD2 matches 14 bases. The CDR3 is made up of 17 amino acids. In germline, CDR1 is LNHNV, CDR2 YYDKDF (reference sequence). Germline trimming cut 3 bases from V and 9 bases from J; bases unmatched to any gene: 10. Here the CDR3 reads CATSRRGTSGSQGEQFF. CDR3 nucleotides: TGTGCCACCAGCAGGAGGGGGACTAGCGGGAGTCAGGGTGAGCAGTTCTTC.

The V and J genes are TRBV6-6 and TRBJ2-1; maybe TRBD1 (5 bases). Germline V lookup: CDR1 MNHNY, CDR2 SVGAGI (reference sequence). The CDR3 extends over 13 amino acids. The ends were cut back, 2 bases at V and 5 bases at J, with 7 bases in the middle. Written as DNA, the CDR3 is TGTGCCAGCAGTTACATACAGGACAATGAGCAGTTCTTC. Protein: CASSYIQDNEQFF.

This sequence joins TRBV2 and TRBJ1-5; D possibly corresponds to TRBD1 (6 bases). Looked up from germline, CDR1 is SNHLY and CDR2 is FYNNEI. The CDR3 sequence is 14 residues long. V lost 7 bases and J 10 bases, leaving 20 bases between the germline ends. As DNA, the CDR3 is TGTGCCAGCAAACTGGAACACCAGGGACATCCCCAGCATTTT. Protein: CASKLEHQGHPQHF.

The chain joins TRBV9 to TRBJ1-6; D perhaps matches TRBD1 (5 bases). V was cut by 7 bases and J by 5 bases, with 16 bases left in between. The germline gives CDR1 SGDLS, CDR2 YYNGEE. The length of the CDR3 is 15 residues. The CDR3 nucleotides are TGTGCCAGCGGCCCGGGAGCAGGGAATAATTCACCCCTCCACTTT. Protein sequence: CASGPGAGNNSPLHF.

The J gene is TRBJ2-1, the V gene TRBV4-2, with TRBD2 matching over 7 bases. J lost 6 bases, V lost 0 bases, and 8 bases had no gene match. Germline CDR1 is LGHNA and CDR2 is YNFKEQ. The CDR3 covers 16 residues. The CDR3 region is CASSQDRAGEANEQFF. In DNA, the CDR3 is TGTGCCAGCAGCCAAGATCGGGCGGGGGAGGCCAATGAGCAGTTCTTC.

V usage is TRBV7-2 and J usage is TRBJ2-7; TRBD1 might be the D (6 bases). Per germline, CDR1 SGHTA and CDR2 FQGNSA. V was pared by 5 bases and J by 8 bases, with 13 bases between. The CDR3 covers 12 residues. The CDR3 loop is CASSQLQGKQYF. The CDR3 nucleotides read TGTGCCAGCAGCCAGTTACAGGGCAAGCAGTACTTC.

J is TRBJ2-3 and V is TRBV15, with 11 bases lining up with TRBD1. The CDR3 extends over 19 amino acids. V dropped 0 bases and J dropped 6; count of bases not matched to a gene: 14. The germline V gene has CDR1 LNHNV and CDR2 YYDKDF (reference sequence). In DNA form, the CDR3 reads TGTGCCACCAGCAGAGAGGAAGTATGGGACAGGGGGGAAGGGGATACGCAGTATTTT. Residues: CATSREEVWDRGEGDTQYF.

V gene TRBV9 combines with J gene TRBJ2-7; 9 nucleotides agree with TRBD1. From germline, CDR1 is SGDLS and CDR2 YYNGEE. The V and J ends lost 4 bases and 6 bases, in that order; junction bases with no gene match: 11. The CDR3 has 15 amino acids. The chain's CDR3 is CASSPPGTGTGEQYF. The CDR3 bases are TGTGCCAGCAGCCCTCCCGGGACAGGGACGGGCGAGCAGTACTTC.

This clone was detected once. J is TRBJ1-6 and V is TRBV7-2; 11 bases agree with TRBD1. V trimming: 1 base; J trimming: 9 bases; junction bases outside the gene matches: 2. CDR1 SGHTA and CDR2 FQGNSA come from the germline V gene. The CDR3 sequence is 15 residues long. The CDR3 loop is CASSLGGTGGSPLHF. CDR3 in DNA: TGTGCCAGCAGCTTAGGGGGGACAGGGGGTTCACCCCTCCACTTT. Full variable domain (missing parts from reference TRBV7-2 and TRBJ1-6): GAGVSQSPSNKVTEKGKDVELRCDPISGHTALYWYRQSLGQGLEFLIYFQGNSAPDKSGLPSDRFSAERTGGSVSTLTIQRTQQEDSAVYLCASSLGGTGGSPLHFGNGTRLTVT.

V and J are TRBV11-2 and TRBJ2-7; a possible D gene is TRBD1 (5 bases). Germline CDR1 and CDR2: SGHAT and FQNNGV. CDR3 length: 12 residues. V was pared by 0 bases and J by 9 bases, with 9 bases between. CDR3 sequence (DNA): TGTGCCAGCAGCTTAGATTGGGGCGGGCAGTACTTC. Its protein is CASSLDWGGQYF.

This clone has just a few counts. The chain combines TRBV2 with TRBJ1-4, with D unclear. The V gene lost 8 bases and the J gene lost 7 bases, with 14 bases spanning the gap. This CDR3 is built from 13 residues. Per the germline V gene, CDR1 is SNHLY and CDR2 is FYNNEI. The CDR3 DNA follows: TGTGCCAGCGCTGTAGATAGGAGTGAAAAACTGTTTTTT. This encodes CASAVDRSEKLFF.

The chain joins TRBV6-5 to TRBJ1-6; a weak D match, TRBD1 (5 bases). This CDR3 comprises 16 residues. Trimming took off 2 bases at V and 6 bases at J, with 14 bases between the two ends. CDR1 is MNHEY, CDR2 SVGAGI, per germline. In nucleotides, the CDR3 is TGTGCCAGCAGTTACGGACCAGGGCGGAGTAATTCACCCCTCCACTTT. Protein: CASSYGPGRSNSPLHF.

The J gene is TRBJ2-6, the V gene TRBV6-1; D remains ambiguous. CDR3 length: 13 amino acids. V dropped 10 bases and J dropped 0 bases, with 7 bases sitting between them. CDR1 and CDR2 from the germline V gene are MNHNS and SASEGT. The CDR3 coding sequence is TGTGCCACACAGTACTCTGGGGCCAACGTCCTGACTTTC. It yields the protein CATQYSGANVLTF.

CDR3 sequence (DNA): TGTGCCAGTAGTATATTCAGGGCGGACACCGGGGAGCTGTTTTTT. Its protein product is CASSIFRADTGELFF. The chain employs TRBV19 and TRBJ2-2, with TRBD1 as a possible D gene (5 bases). This CDR3 contains 15 residues. CDR1 is LNHDA and CDR2 is SQIVND in the germline V gene (reference sequence). Trimming shortened V by 2 bases and J by 3 bases, and 10 bases separated the two germline ends.

The J gene is TRBJ1-4, the V gene TRBV7-9; D is unresolved. V was shortened by 1 base and J by 5 bases, with 5 bases between the two germline ends. Germline V gives CDR1 SEHNR, CDR2 FQNEAQ (reference sequence). The CDR3 is 13 residues long. CDR3 in amino acids: CASSLGHNEKLFF. The CDR3 DNA follows: TGTGCCAGCAGCTTAGGACACAATGAAAAACTGTTTTTT.